Included here is one T cell receptor (beta chain) sequence, with context. Germline CDR1 is MNHEY and CDR2 is SVGAGI. CDR3 size: 15 residues. The ends were cut back, 9 bases at V and 7 bases at J, with 22 bases in the middle. This entry is derived from a study of shared clonotypes between healthy human individuals. At the deep level, the assay was run. Method: immunoSEQ multiplex PCR; TCRdb's copy keeps in-frame clones and lacks some. The profile covers 550,000 to 800,000 clones, with 90% appearing a single time and around a third taken by the ten largest. Donation came from healthy HIV-negative adults that had no recent acute infections or vaccinations.

The source material was memory CD8+ T cells from PBMCs. Subset defined: CD45RO+ cells pooled with CCR7-negative TemRA cells. The source of this sequence is a man aged 18 to 30 in good health. Some clones in this sample may be carry-over from other donors' samples. V gene TRBV6-5 combines with J gene TRBJ1-5, with D perhaps TRBD1 (5 bases). Here the CDR3 reads CASQLNRDGGQPQHF. The CDR3 DNA follows: TGTGCCAGTCAATTGAACCGGGACGGCGGACAGCCCCAGCATTTT.